The rows below give T cell receptor beta chains drawn from one sample of a study of graft-versus-host responses after intestinal transplantation. Clones were sequenced by immunoSEQ multiplex PCR, and TCRdb holds only the in-frame ones, with some missing. The profile covers tens of thousands of clones, with over 80% appearing a single time and around 6% taken by the ten largest. These receptors' targets are unknown. Here the sequenced sample was unstimulated CD8+ T cells sorted from spleen or lymph node cells, taken before intestinal transplant. Every receptor here comes from a human donor who received an intestinal transplant. Both conserved end residues are part of each CDR3. The D gene is left open where the match is weak. Rows may omit the clone size; those that give it use once, few, many or a size class.

TRBD1,TRBV11-2,.,TRBJ2-7,CASSLGTESAYEQYF,TGTGCCAGCAGCCTAGGGACAGAATCGGCCTACGAGCAGTACTTC
.,TRBV10-2,.,TRBJ2-7,CASSVDSSYEQYF,TGCGCCAGCAGCGTTGACAGCTCCTACGAGCAGTACTTC
.,TRBV25-1,.,TRBJ2-5,CASSEYSSETQYF,TGTGCCAGCAGTGAATATAGTTCAGAGACCCAGTACTTC
.,TRBV7-6,few,TRBJ2-3,CASSFTELTDTQYF,TGTGCCAGCAGCTTCACAGAGCTCACAGATACGCAGTATTTT
.,TRBV5-4,.,TRBJ2-2,CASSLWGAVGELFF,TGTGCCAGCAGCTTGTGGGGGGCGGTCGGGGAGCTGTTTTTT
.,TRBV30,.,TRBJ1-5,CAWSSWGNQPQHF,TGTGCCTGGAGTTCGTGGGGCAATCAGCCCCAGCATTTT
TRBD2,TRBV29-1,.,TRBJ2-3,CSVRFSAPMRGAVTDTQYF,TGCAGCGTTCGCTTCTCGGCCCCCATGCGGGGGGCGGTGACAGATACGCAGTATTTT
.,TRBV2,.,TRBJ2-1,CASSEAPAIHNEQFF,TGTGCCAGCAGTGAAGCCCCGGCTATCCACAATGAGCAGTTCTTC
TRBD2,TRBV6-5,few,TRBJ2-2,CASSSGGAGELFF,TGTGCCAGCAGTAGCGGGGGGGCCGGGGAGCTGTTTTTT
TRBD1,TRBV9,.,TRBJ2-2,CASSPHRGPGELFF,TGTGCCAGCAGCCCTCACAGGGGGCCCGGGGAGCTGTTTTTT
TRBD1,TRBV10-2,.,TRBJ2-1,CASSGVGQAGNNEQFF,TGCGCCAGCTCTGGGGTCGGACAGGCCGGTAACAATGAGCAGTTCTTC
TRBD1,TRBV9,.,TRBJ2-1,CASSVGAPLDRGGEQFF,TGTGCCAGCAGCGTAGGAGCCCCGCTCGACAGGGGAGGTGAGCAGTTCTTC